This entry lists 9 T cell receptor beta chains sequenced from one sample in a study of early T cells in non-severe SARS-CoV-2 infection. TCRdb independently ran MiXCR on the 5' RACE reads; one entry per CDR3 protein. The sample comprises roughly 45,000 distinct CDR3 sequences, 11% of which are singletons, and 20% to 25% rests with the top ten. The sample was whole blood. These receptor sequences come from an adult who was a healthcare worker with PCR-confirmed SARS-CoV-2 infection or an uninfected control (not recorded which).

The gene calls are TRBV6-6 and TRBJ2-6, with D uncertain. V dropped 2 bases and J dropped 0 bases, with 14 bases sitting between them. Germline-derived CDR1 and CDR2 are MNHNY and SVGAGI (reference sequence). CDR3 length equals 18 residues. DNA for the CDR3: TGTGCCAGCAGTTACGGGCCAGTTGATGACTCTGGGGCCAACGTCCTGACTTTC. This encodes CASSYGPVDDSGANVLTF.

V is TRBV5-1 and J is TRBJ2-3; 7 bases match TRBD1. V was clipped by 0 bases and J by 4 bases; unmatched bases: 5. The CDR3 loop spans 15 amino acids. CDR1 SGHRS and CDR2 YFSETQ come from the germline V gene. CDR3 amino acids: CASSLDGTVPDTQYF. In nucleotides, the CDR3 is TGCGCCAGCAGCTTGGATGGGACAGTACCAGATACGCAGTATTTT. Complete variable domain (other parts from reference TRBV5-1 and TRBJ2-3): KAGVTQTPRYLIKTRGQQVTLSCSPISGHRSVSWYQQTPGQGLQFLFEYFSETQRNKGNFPGRFSGRQFSNSRSEMNVSTLELGDSALYLCASSLDGTVPDTQYFGPGTRLTVL.

As for this clonotype: This sequence may be a read error, since a much larger clone differs from it by one base. The conserved phenylalanine or tryptophan normally closing the CDR3 is absent here, so this likely arose from a read error. The V call is TRBV6-5, the J call TRBJ2-7; the D is unclear. Germline V gene data show CDR1 as MNHEY and CDR2 as SVGAGI. V was cut by 0 bases and J by 2 bases, with 14 bases left in between. The CDR3 runs to 16 residues. CDR3 residues: CASSYSGQIPPYEQYL. Written as DNA, the CDR3 is TGTGCCAGCAGTTACTCTGGCCAGATCCCTCCCTACGAGCAGTACCTC.

This clonotype was detected a few times. This chain uses TRBV6-2 or TRBV6-3 with TRBJ1-1, with D perhaps matching TRBD1 (5 bases). Looked up from germline, CDR1 is MNHEY and CDR2 is SVGEGT. The CDR3 is 13 amino acids. With 8 bases removed from V and 5 bases from J, the gap between germline ends came to 15 bases. As DNA, the CDR3 is TGTGCCAGCCGAACGGGCCCAGGGACTGAAGCTTTCTTT. Translation: CASRTGPGTEAFF.

This clonotype was seen ten or more times. The rearrangement uses TRBV11-2 and TRBJ2-1, with unresolved D. V dropped 4 bases and J dropped 5 bases, with 9 bases sitting between them. The CDR3 has 13 amino acids. CDR1 is SGHAT and CDR2 is FQNNGV in the germline V gene. CDR3 sequence reads: CASSSEMNNEQFF. The CDR3 nucleotides read TGTGCCAGCAGCTCCGAAATGAACAATGAGCAGTTCTTC.

This chain uses TRBV7-8 with TRBJ2-7, with TRBD1 matching over 7 bases. Germline trimming cut 3 bases from V and 2 bases from J; bases unmatched to any gene: 4. This CDR3 contains 14 residues. CDR1 is SGHVS and CDR2 is FQNEAQ in the germline V gene. Here the CDR3 reads CASSFSGTAYEQYF. CDR3 in DNA: TGTGCCAGCAGCTTCAGTGGGACAGCCTACGAGCAGTACTTC.

The table lists this clonotype with many counts. This rearrangement joins TRBV12-3 or TRBV12-4 to TRBJ2-1, with TRBD2 identical over 7 bases. This CDR3 comprises 15 residues. The ends lost 6 bases at V and 5 bases at J; junction bases unmatched: 10. The CDR3, as DNA: TGTGCCAGCAGCCTGAGCGGGAACTCTGACAATGAGCAGTTCTTC. It yields the protein CASSLSGNSDNEQFF.

This clonotype occurred many times. One end of the junction varies from germline; a read error may be responsible. The rearrangement links TRBV29-1 to TRBJ2-3; 8 positions agree with TRBD1. The length of the CDR3 is 12 residues. Germline V gene lookup returns CDR1 SQVTM and CDR2 ANQGSEA. CDR3 in DNA: TGCAGCTTTGACACAGGGGGAGATACGCAGTATTTT. Amino acid sequence: CSFDTGGDTQYF.

At least ten counts were recorded for this clonotype. CDR3 in amino acids: CATQQFEGVTEQYF. As DNA, the CDR3 is TGTGCCACCCAGCAATTCGAGGGTGTAACCGAGCAGTACTTC. The chain links TRBV7-9 to TRBJ2-7, with D perhaps TRBD2 (5 bases). V lost 10 bases and J lost 6, with 22 bases in between. CDR1 is SEHNR, CDR2 FQNEAQ, per germline (reference sequence). The CDR3 sequence is 14 residues long.